This is a list of T cell receptor beta chains from one sample in a study of blood T cell repertoires in COVID-19. Here immunoSEQ multiplex PCR was the method, and the copy in TCRdb shows in-frame clones only, minus some. The table lists 360,000 or so clones, approximately 89% of them singletons, with 3.9% in the top ten. Source material: peripheral blood. Receptors were obtained from a woman aged 55-69 years with COVID-19, enrolled during active disease. Both conserved end residues are part of each CDR3. D genes are given only for firm matches. Clone size is not always given. Where it is, it says once, few, many or a class for expanded clones.

.	TRBV29-1	TRBD1	TRBJ1-1	CSAGTGGNTEAFF	TGCAGCGCCGGGACAGGTGGGAACACTGAAGCTTTCTTT
.	TRBV6-6	TRBD1	TRBJ2-2	CASRGQTNTGELFF	TGTGCCAGCCGGGGACAGACGAACACCGGGGAGCTGTTTTTT
once	TRBV6-5	TRBD2	TRBJ2-7	CASSYPRRGGTYEQYF	TGTGCCAGCAGTTACCCGCGGCGGGGGGGAACCTACGAGCAGTACTTC
.	TRBV7-9	TRBD1	TRBJ1-2	CASSYSQGANYGYTF	TGTGCCAGCAGTTATTCCCAGGGGGCGAACTATGGCTACACCTTC
.	TRBV5-5	TRBD2	TRBJ2-1	CASSLREGYNEQFF	TGTGCCAGCAGCTTGCGGGAGGGCTACAATGAGCAGTTCTTC
.	TRBV6-5	TRBD1	TRBJ1-5	CASHRGILLNQPQHF	TGTGCCAGCCACAGGGGGATACTCCTTAATCAGCCCCAGCATTTT
.	TRBV5-6	.	TRBJ1-2	CASTRRAIGNTF	TGTGCCAGCACCAGGAGGGCGATAGGGAACACCTTC
.	TRBV6-2/TRBV6-3	TRBD2	TRBJ2-1	CASSSSGGSYNEQFF	TGTGCCAGCAGTTCCTCGGGGGGCTCCTACAATGAGCAGTTCTTC
.	TRBV7-3	TRBD2	TRBJ2-1	CASSLGRTSSEQFF	TGTGCCAGCAGCTTAGGTCGGACTAGCAGTGAGCAGTTCTTC
.	TRBV27	TRBD1	TRBJ1-2	CASSPHGQGGMGGYTF	TGTGCCAGCAGTCCCCATGGACAGGGTGGGATGGGGGGCTACACCTTC
.	TRBV6-5	.	TRBJ1-6	CASSTGDTNYSPLHF	TGTGCCAGCAGCACCGGGGACACTAACTATTCACCCCTCCACTTT
.	TRBV18	TRBD1	TRBJ1-4	CASSQRQGFTTNEKLFF	TGTGCCAGCTCACAACGACAGGGATTCACAACTAATGAAAAACTGTTTTTT
.	TRBV7-6	.	TRBJ1-1	CASSMTGMNTEAFF	TGTGCCAGCAGCATGACAGGTATGAACACTGAAGCTTTCTTT
few	TRBV19	.	TRBJ1-5	CASSRADQPQHF	TGTGCCAGTAGTAGGGCAGATCAGCCCCAGCATTTT
.	TRBV4-2	TRBD2	TRBJ2-2	CASSQERGPQRGARGELFF	TGTGCCAGCAGCCAAGAACGGGGCCCCCAGCGGGGGGCGCGCGGGGAGCTGTTTTTT
.	TRBV7-9	TRBD1	TRBJ1-5	CASSEYRGQPQHF	TGTGCCAGCAGCGAGTACAGGGGGCAGCCCCAGCATTTT
.	TRBV18	.	TRBJ2-2	CASSPPGLQNTGELFF	TGTGCCAGCTCACCACCGGGACTGCAGAACACCGGGGAGCTGTTTTTT
.	TRBV11-1	TRBD1	TRBJ2-7	CASSSDRVEQYF	TGTGCCAGCAGCTCGGACAGGGTCGAGCAGTACTTC
few	TRBV6-5	.	TRBJ1-5	CASRLGAGARQPQHF	TGTGCCAGCAGATTGGGGGCGGGGGCACGGCAGCCCCAGCATTTT
.	TRBV24-1	.	TRBJ2-2	CATSDPSGFPGELFF	TGTGCCACCAGTGACCCAAGCGGATTCCCCGGGGAGCTGTTTTTT
.	TRBV7-6	.	TRBJ2-7	CASSSTPSIAYEQYF	TGTGCCAGCAGCTCGACACCTTCGATAGCCTACGAGCAGTACTTC
.	TRBV5-1	TRBD1	TRBJ1-5	CASSGGTGDQPQHF	TGCGCCAGCAGCGGGGGGACAGGGGATCAGCCCCAGCATTTT
.	TRBV6-5	TRBD1	TRBJ1-5	CASSSTGGNQPQHF	TGTGCCAGCAGTTCAACAGGGGGCAATCAGCCCCAGCATTTT
.	TRBV3-1/TRBV3-2	TRBD2	TRBJ2-1	CASSQVGVRGGNEQFF	TGTGCCAGCAGCCAAGTCGGGGTGCGGGGGGGCAATGAGCAGTTCTTC
.	TRBV4-2	TRBD1	TRBJ1-1	CASSLLGTGYGTEAFF	TGTGCCAGCAGCCTCCTAGGGACAGGGTATGGGACTGAAGCTTTCTTT
.	TRBV7-9	.	TRBJ1-1	CASSADHGLSRGTEAFF	TGTGCCAGCAGCGCCGACCATGGGCTCTCGCGGGGCACTGAAGCTTTCTTT
.	TRBV6-5	.	TRBJ1-4	CASSPLGLRGEKLFF	TGTGCCAGCAGTCCTCTTGGCCTCCGTGGTGAAAAACTGTTTTTT